A selection of T cell receptor beta chains follows, all from one sample in a study of response to subunit inactivated influenza vaccine. Using its own MiXCR run on the RT-PCR reads, TCRdb lists one record per CDR3 protein. The sample records roughly 180,000 distinct CDR3 sequences, around 9% being singletons. Sequencing was performed on non-naive T cells sorted from PBMCs, taken on the day of vaccination. The receptors originated from a man aged 45 to 65 who received an inactivated influenza vaccine. The CDR3 runs from the conserved cysteine through the conserved F or W. The order of the fields is D gene, V gene, clone size, J gene, CDR3 DNA, CDR3 protein. A D gene is named only where the DNA matches it firmly. Part of the rows lack a size; the others show once, few, many or a class for expanded clones.

>NA|TRBV6-2/TRBV6-3|few|TRBJ1-2
TGTGCCGCTCACCCCGACGGGATAACTAACTATGGCTACACCTTC
CAAHPDGITNYGYTF
>NA|TRBV4-3|NA|TRBJ1-1
TGCGCCAGCAGCCAGGCATACAGGAACACTGAAGCTTTCTTT
CASSQAYRNTEAFF
>NA|TRBV5-8|few|TRBJ2-1
TGTGCCAGCAGCTCCGGACTGGTCAATGAGCAGTTCTTC
CASSSGLVNEQFF
>NA|TRBV10-3|many|TRBJ2-6
TGTGCCATCAGGACGAAATCACAGGGCCCTGGGGCCAACGTCCTGACTTTC
CAIRTKSQGPGANVLTF
>NA|TRBV10-3|NA|TRBJ2-7
TGTGCCATCAGTGACGGGTACTACGAGCAGTACTTC
CAISDGYYEQYF
>TRBD2|TRBV24-1|few|TRBJ2-3
TGTGCCACCAGTGAACTGAGCGGGGACACAGATACGCAGTATTTT
CATSELSGDTDTQYF
>NA|TRBV6-1|NA|TRBJ2-1
TGTGCCAGCAGTGAGGGGACTGGACAGTTCTTC
CASSEGTGQFF
>NA|TRBV2|NA|TRBJ2-2
TGTGCCAGTATGGGCCTAGCGAACACCGGGGAGCTGTTTTTT
CASMGLANTGELFF
>NA|TRBV5-1|many|TRBJ2-1
TGCGCCAGCAGCTTGGAAGGTAATGAGCAGTTCTTC
CASSLEGNEQFF
>NA|TRBV7-2|few|TRBJ1-3
TGTGCCAGCAGCTCGGGCCTACTCTCCGGAAACACCATATATTTT
CASSSGLLSGNTIYF
>NA|TRBV7-2|few|TRBJ1-4
TGTGCCAGCAGCTTAGTCATCGGTTGGGGTGAAAAACTGTTTTTT
CASSLVIGWGEKLFF
>NA|TRBV6-1|NA|TRBJ2-1
TGTGCCGGAGGATTTAATCCCAATGAGCAGTTCTTC
CAGGFNPNEQFF
>NA|TRBV7-9|many|TRBJ1-5
TGTGCCAGCAGCCCCGGACGGGCTGGTGAGCCCCAGCATTTT
CASSPGRAGEPQHF
>NA|TRBV12-3/TRBV12-4|many|TRBJ2-7
TGTGCCAGCAGTTGGGGGGACAAATACGAGCAGTACTTC
CASSWGDKYEQYF
>NA|TRBV7-9|few|TRBJ2-3
TGTGCCAGCAGCTTAGCCCCTGGTAGCCGTATAGATACGCAGTATTTT
CASSLAPGSRIDTQYF
>NA|TRBV20-1|many|TRBJ1-4
TGCAGTGCTAGTATCGGTGAAAAACTGTTTTTT
CSASIGEKLFF
>NA|TRBV4-3|many|TRBJ1-5
TGCGCCAGCAGCCAAGATAGCGACGGGAATCAGCCCCAGCATTTT
CASSQDSDGNQPQHF
>TRBD1|TRBV20-1|NA|TRBJ2-6
TGCAGTGCTAGCGACAGGGGAATCTCTGGGGCCAACGTCCTGACTTTC
CSASDRGISGANVLTF
>NA|TRBV5-1|many|TRBJ1-6
TGCGCCAGCAGCTTGGACGGTGCCGGGTCACCCCTCCACTTT
CASSLDGAGSPLHF
>NA|TRBV7-2|NA|TRBJ2-4
TGTGCCAGCAGCTTAGCGGGGGAGAGGGGGAAACAGTACTTC
CASSLAGERGKQYF
>NA|TRBV24-1|NA|TRBJ2-2
TGTGCCACCAGTGATTTAACATCCGGCCCAGTAGGATGGACCGGGGAGCTGTTTTTT
CATSDLTSGPVGWTGELFF
>NA|TRBV12-5|NA|TRBJ2-7
TGTGCTAGTGGTTTTTACAGGGCCGGGGGCTACGAGCAGTACTTC
CASGFYRAGGYEQYF
>TRBD2|TRBV12-3/TRBV12-4|few|TRBJ2-1
TGTGCCAGCGGGAGTTGGGGGCTAGCGGGAGGTACTGAGCAGTTCTTC
CASGSWGLAGGTEQFF
>TRBD1|TRBV18|NA|TRBJ2-1
TGTGCCAGCTCCCCGGACAGGGGGATGTTCTTC
CASSPDRGMFF
>TRBD1|TRBV2|many|TRBJ2-3
TGTGCCAGCAGTGAAGGGGACAGGGGCACAGATACGCAGTATTTT
CASSEGDRGTDTQYF
>NA|TRBV7-8|NA|TRBJ2-4
TGTGCCAGCAGCTTAGGAGGAGTGGATACACATCTAGCCAAAAACATTCAGTACTTC
CASSLGGVDTHLAKNIQYF
>NA|TRBV12-3/TRBV12-4|NA|TRBJ2-2
TGTGCCAGCTGGATGCACACCGGGGAGCTGTTTTTT
CASWMHTGELFF
>TRBD1|TRBV19|few|TRBJ1-1
TGTGCCAGTAGTGTAATGACAGGGACTGAAGCTTTCTTT
CASSVMTGTEAFF
>TRBD1|TRBV4-2|few|TRBJ1-4
TGTGCCAGCAGCCAAGGACAGGGGGGGAGTGCAACTAATGAAAAACTGTTTTTT
CASSQGQGGSATNEKLFF
>NA|TRBV20-1|NA|TRBJ1-3
TGCAGTGCCACCCTAGATGGAAACACCATATATTTT
CSATLDGNTIYF
>NA|TRBV28|few|TRBJ1-5
TGTGCCAGCAGTTGGGGGTCGGAGAGCAATCAGCCCCAGCATTTT
CASSWGSESNQPQHF
>NA|TRBV20-1|once|TRBJ1-1
TGCAGTGCTAAGGGTCGGGCAGAAACTTTCGCTGAAGCTTTTTTT
CSAKGRAETFAEAFF
>NA|TRBV29-1|many|TRBJ1-2
TGCAGCGTTAATCGGGACGGTGGTGGCTACACCTTC
CSVNRDGGGYTF
>TRBD2|TRBV6-5|few|TRBJ2-2
TGTGCCAGCAGTTACTCGGCTAGCGGGAGGGCCGTAACCGGGGAGCTGTTTTTT
CASSYSASGRAVTGELFF
>TRBD2|TRBV10-3|NA|TRBJ2-5
TGTGCCATCAGTGAGGGCCGGTCAGCGGGAGCTTTGGAGACCCAGTACTTC
CAISEGRSAGALETQYF
>NA|TRBV4-2|many|TRBJ2-1
TGTGCCAGCAGCCAAGTAGGTTTCGGCAGGGAAGGGGATGAGCAGTTCTTC
CASSQVGFGREGDEQFF
>TRBD1|TRBV6-1|few|TRBJ2-7
TGTGCCAGCAGCGTGACAGGGTTGGGCGAGCAGTACTTC
CASSVTGLGEQYF
>NA|TRBV20-1|few|TRBJ2-1
TGCAGTGCTAGAGCCCTGGAGGGGGCCTACAATGAGCAGTTCTTC
CSARALEGAYNEQFF
>NA|TRBV5-4|many|TRBJ2-1
TGTGCCAGCAGCCTGGACACGAACAATGAGCAGTTCTTC
CASSLDTNNEQFF
>NA|TRBV7-6|NA|TRBJ2-7
TGTGCCAGCAGCTTTGGCGGGTACTACGAGCAGTACTTC
CASSFGGYYEQYF